The 11 T cell receptor beta chains below were found in one sample sequenced in a study of blood T cell repertoires in COVID-19. Measured with immunoSEQ multiplex PCR; TCRdb has only the in-frame clones, and not every one. The sample yields about 250,000 clones, 84% seen once. The sequenced sample consisted of peripheral blood. The receptors derive from a woman aged 35 to 49 who had recovered from COVID-19.

The V gene is TRBV5-8, the J gene TRBJ1-1; TRBD1 matches 8 bases. The CDR3 covers 15 residues. Germline CDR1 reads SGHTS; CDR2 reads YDEGEE. J lost 4 bases, V lost 4 bases, and 9 bases had no gene match. CDR3 coding DNA: TGTGCCAGCAGCCAAAGGACAGGGAGTAGCACTGAAGCTTTCTTT. Translated, it gives CASSQRTGSSTEAFF.

V gene TRBV10-3 combines with J gene TRBJ1-2, with D perhaps TRBD1 (5 bases). Germline CDR1 ENHRY, CDR2 SYGVKD. V was shortened by 2 bases and J by 6 bases, with 22 bases between the two germline ends. CDR3 length equals 17 residues. The CDR3 spells CAISEEGQGWMLDGYTF. The CDR3 bases are TGTGCCATCAGTGAGGAAGGACAAGGATGGATGTTGGATGGCTACACCTTC.

This chain connects TRBV30 to TRBJ1-1; D not resolved. The CDR3 has 13 amino acids. V gave up 7 bases and J gave up 0 bases, with 12 bases separating them. Germline CDR1 GTSNPN, CDR2 SVGIG (reference sequence). CDR3 sequence reads: CAYIRYLNTEAFF. CDR3 nucleotides: TGTGCCTACATCAGATACCTGAACACTGAAGCTTTCTTT.

The V and J genes are TRBV7-9 and TRBJ1-4; the match to TRBD1 covers 8 bases. Per germline, CDR1 SEHNR and CDR2 FQNEAQ (reference sequence). This CDR3 spans 17 amino acids. Trimming cost V 2 bases and J 8 bases; bases outside gene matches: 13. The chain's CDR3 is CASSLRAPQGEGEKLFF. DNA for the CDR3: TGTGCCAGCAGCTTAAGGGCCCCACAGGGGGAAGGGGAAAAACTGTTTTTT.

J is TRBJ1-2 and V is TRBV29-1; D ambiguous. Trimming cost V 6 bases and J 5 bases, with 16 bases left between them. This CDR3 region has 13 residues. Per germline, CDR1 SQVTM and CDR2 ANQGSEA. The CDR3 loop is CSVRDVGKYGYTF. CDR3 coding DNA: TGCAGCGTGCGGGATGTCGGGAAATATGGCTACACCTTC. Complete variable domain (other parts from reference TRBV29-1 and TRBJ1-2): SAVISQKPSRDICQRGTSLTIQCQVDSQVTMMFWYRQQPGQSLTLIATANQGSEATYESGFVIDKFPISRPNLTFSTLTVSNMSPEDSSIYLCSVRDVGKYGYTFGSGTRLTVV.

The V call is TRBV5-1, the J call TRBJ1-6, with D possibly being TRBD1 (6 bases). The germline gives CDR1 SGHRS, CDR2 YFSETQ. Between the trimmed V and J ends, which lost 6 bases and 6 bases, there was a span of 10 bases. This CDR3 region has 13 residues. The CDR3 reads CASTDSGNSPLHF. The DNA for the CDR3 is TGCGCCAGCACGGACAGCGGTAATTCACCCCTCCACTTT.

The gene calls are TRBV7-9 and TRBJ1-5; D is ambiguous. The CDR3 totals 15 residues. The V gene's germline CDR1 is SEHNR and CDR2 FQNEAQ (reference sequence). The V end was cut by 4 bases, the J end by 2 bases, with 12 bases between. The CDR3 DNA sequence: TGTGCCAGCAGCTCTCACCAGGTGGGCAATCAGCCCCAGCATTTT. Encoded protein: CASSSHQVGNQPQHF.

The chain combines TRBV29-1 with TRBJ2-7; TRBD1 matches at 8 bases. CDR1 is SQVTM, CDR2 ANQGSEA, per germline. V lost 4 bases to trimming and J lost 2 bases; unmatched junction nucleotides: 4. There are 13 residues in the CDR3. The chain's CDR3 is CSVVRTGTYEQYF. CDR3 DNA sequence: TGCAGCGTTGTTAGGACAGGGACCTACGAGCAGTACTTC.

The V call is TRBV5-1, the J call TRBJ2-7, with 9 nucleotides matching TRBD1. This CDR3 is built from 14 residues. The trim removed 4 bases at V and 3 bases at J, leaving 5 bases unmatched. CDR1 and CDR2 from the germline V gene are SGHRS and YFSETQ. The CDR3 nucleotides are TGCGCCAGCAGCCCACCGGGACAGGGCTACGAGCAGTACTTC. This encodes CASSPPGQGYEQYF.

V usage is TRBV2 and J usage is TRBJ1-2; 7 bases line up with TRBD1. V trimming: 9 bases; J trimming: 5 bases; junction bases outside the gene matches: 6. CDR1 is SNHLY, CDR2 FYNNEI, per germline. This CDR3 contains 12 residues. CDR3 residues: CARGKQGYGYTF. The CDR3 bases are TGTGCCAGGGGTAAACAGGGGTATGGCTACACCTTC.

The gene calls are TRBV27 and TRBJ2-7; 7 positions match TRBD1. The CDR3 is made up of 15 amino acids. The V and J ends lost 1 base and 3 bases, in that order; junction bases with no gene match: 6. Per germline, CDR1 MNHEY and CDR2 SMNVEV (reference sequence). The CDR3 loop is CASSLWGQSGYEQYF. The CDR3 bases are TGTGCCAGCAGTTTATGGGGACAGTCGGGCTACGAGCAGTACTTC.